What follows are 26 T cell receptor beta chains derived from one specimen sequenced in a study of blood T cell repertoires in COVID-19. Repertoires were generated with immunoSEQ multiplex PCR, while TCRdb's copy carries only in-frame clones and drops some. The sample lists more than 150,000 clones, 60% to 80% occurring once. Sample: peripheral blood. The receptors originated from a woman in her 70s with acute or convalescent COVID-19.

The gene calls are TRBV2 and TRBJ2-1, with 9 bases lining up with TRBD2. There are 16 residues in the CDR3. Germline V CDR1 and CDR2: SNHLY, FYNNEI. J lost 4 bases, V lost 10 bases, and 14 bases had no gene match. This CDR3 reads CAITPTSGGSYNEQFF. CDR3 bases: TGTGCCATCACTCCGACTAGCGGAGGGTCTTACAATGAGCAGTTCTTC.

The V gene is TRBV5-6, the J gene TRBJ1-1; no clear D gene. Germline V gives CDR1 SGHDT, CDR2 YYEEEE. With 4 bases removed from V and 5 bases from J, the gap between germline ends came to 9 bases. The length of the CDR3 is 12 residues. The CDR3 protein is CASSLGRTEAFF. As DNA, the CDR3 is TGTGCCAGCAGCCTGGGCCGGACTGAAGCTTTCTTT.

This clone has only one observation. The gene calls are TRBV5-1 and TRBJ1-1; D uncertain. CDR3 length: 14 amino acids. Germline lookup yields CDR1 SGHRS and CDR2 YFSETQ. V was pared by 4 bases and J by 3 bases, with 13 bases between. For the CDR3, the DNA is TGCGCCAGCAGCCGAGGGCAGTTGGACACTGAAGCTTTCTTT. It encodes CASSRGQLDTEAFF.

The gene calls are TRBV6-1 and TRBJ2-7, with 7 bases lining up with TRBD2. There are 16 residues in the CDR3. The germline CDR1 and CDR2 sequences are MNHNS and SASEGT. V was pared by 4 bases and J by 1 base, with 10 bases of the junction left unmatched. The CDR3 nucleotides read TGTGCCAGCAGTGTATCCTTGGCGGGAGCGTCCTACGAGCAGTACTTC. Amino acid sequence: CASSVSLAGASYEQYF.

The V gene is TRBV7-9, the J gene TRBJ1-4, with 7 nucleotides matching TRBD1. Trimming at V came to 1 base and at J to 4 bases, leaving 12 bases not matched to a gene. CDR3 size: 18 residues. The germline gives CDR1 SEHNR, CDR2 FQNEAQ (reference sequence). CDR3 in amino acids: CASSLGTSGTENNEKLFF. The CDR3 DNA reads TGTGCCAGCAGCTTAGGGACTTCCGGGACAGAGAATAATGAAAAACTGTTTTTT.

The V call is TRBV3-1 (or the pseudogene TRBV3-2), the J call TRBJ1-1, with a tentative D call TRBD1 (6 bases). The CDR3 has 14 residues. V shed 2 bases and J shed 1 base, with 8 bases lying between them. Germline V gene sequence: CDR1 LGHDT, CDR2 YNNKEL (reference sequence). The CDR3 reads CASSQKDRNTEAFF. The CDR3 coding sequence is TGTGCCAGCAGCCAAAAGGACAGGAACACTGAAGCTTTCTTT.

The rearrangement uses TRBV6-4 and TRBJ1-4, with D possibly matching TRBD1 (6 bases). V lost 9 bases and J lost 4, with 18 bases in between. Germline loops: CDR1 MRHNA, CDR2 SNTAGT. The CDR3 totals 15 residues. The CDR3 DNA is TGTGCCAGTCGGGGCACGGGGGGCCATAATGAAAAACTGTTTTTT. This codes for CASRGTGGHNEKLFF.

This clone was seen just once. This chain joins TRBV5-1 and TRBJ2-1, with D tentatively TRBD1 (6 bases). With 4 bases removed from V and 4 bases from J, the gap between germline ends came to 12 bases. This CDR3 comprises 14 residues. Germline values: CDR1 SGHRS, CDR2 YFSETQ. The CDR3 loop reads CASSLRTVYNEQFF. The CDR3 DNA sequence: TGCGCCAGCAGCCTCCGGACAGTATACAATGAGCAGTTCTTC.

This chain connects TRBV5-1 to TRBJ2-5; 12 nucleotides line up with TRBD2. Unmatched junction bases numbered 11, after V lost 4 bases and J lost 4 bases. CDR1 SGHRS and CDR2 YFSETQ come from the germline V gene. This CDR3 region has 17 residues. CDR3 in DNA: TGCGCCAGCAGCCCGCCGGGGGGACTAGCGGGCACAGAGACCCAGTACTTC. Residues: CASSPPGGLAGTETQYF.

The genes are TRBV19 and TRBJ2-1; D not resolved. V gave up 7 bases and J gave up 3 bases, with 10 bases separating them. Germline V lookup: CDR1 LNHDA, CDR2 SQIVND (reference sequence). The length of the CDR3 is 13 residues. This CDR3 is CASTPGDYNEQFF. The DNA for the CDR3 is TGTGCCAGTACCCCTGGAGACTACAATGAGCAGTTCTTC.

CDR3 residues: CASRQGGSNTEAFF. CDR3 sequence (DNA): TGTGCCAGCCGACAGGGGGGGTCAAACACTGAAGCTTTCTTT. V usage is TRBV6-5 and J usage is TRBJ1-1, with 9 nucleotides matching TRBD1. Germline CDR1 and CDR2: MNHEY and SVGAGI. Germline trimming cut 8 bases from V and 2 bases from J; bases unmatched to any gene: 6. The CDR3 is 14 residues long.

This clone has just one count. The chain combines TRBV7-3 with TRBJ1-6, with D maybe TRBD1 (5 bases). CDR1 and CDR2 (germline): SGHTA, FQGTGA. The CDR3 is 13 residues long. V was trimmed by 4 bases and J by 7 bases, leaving 8 bases between them. CDR3 in amino acids: CASSSAGNSPLHF. Here the CDR3 DNA reads TGTGCCAGCAGCTCGGCAGGGAATTCACCCCTCCACTTT.

This clone has only a few counts. V is TRBV5-1 and J is TRBJ2-1; 12 nucleotides match TRBD2. The CDR3 covers 16 residues. The germline V gene has CDR1 SGHRS and CDR2 YFSETQ. The V segment lost 4 bases and the J segment 8 bases; nucleotides outside the gene matches: 10. The CDR3 protein is CASSLILAGGQDEQFF. The DNA of the CDR3 is TGCGCCAGCAGCCTTATACTAGCGGGAGGTCAGGATGAGCAGTTCTTC.

The chain combines TRBV6-1 with TRBJ2-7, with 9 nucleotides matching TRBD1. Trimming took 3 bases from V and 5 from J; bases not matched to a gene: 11. The CDR3 totals 16 residues. Per the germline V gene, CDR1 is MNHNS and CDR2 is SASEGT. The CDR3 region has the DNA TGTGCCAGCAGTGACAGCCGGGACAGGGACATGAACGAGCAGTACTTC. This translates into CASSDSRDRDMNEQYF.

The J gene is TRBJ1-2, the V gene TRBV7-9, with a tentative D call TRBD1 (6 bases). V was shortened by 0 bases and J by 4 bases, with 15 bases between the two germline ends. The CDR3 length is 16 residues. Germline CDR1 SEHNR, CDR2 FQNEAQ (reference sequence). Here the CDR3 reads CASSLARTEEVYGYTF. The CDR3 DNA follows: TGTGCCAGCAGCTTAGCGCGGACAGAAGAAGTCTATGGCTACACCTTC.

The V call is TRBV27, the J call TRBJ1-1; tentative D call: TRBD1 (6 bases). The CDR3 spans 15 residues. The germline V and J ends were trimmed by 6 bases and 5 bases, with 19 bases remaining between them. Germline V gene data show CDR1 as MNHEY and CDR2 as SMNVEV (reference sequence). In DNA, the CDR3 is TGTGCCAGCAGCTATATGGGGCAGGGGTCTACTGAAGCTTTCTTT. Residues: CASSYMGQGSTEAFF.

This clone was counted only a few times. The V and J genes are TRBV6-1 and TRBJ1-1; the match to TRBD1 covers 7 bases. The CDR3 runs 12 residues. Germline V gives CDR1 MNHNS, CDR2 SASEGT. The V and J ends lost 3 bases and 11 bases, in that order; junction bases with no gene match: 6. The CDR3 is CASSDRQGFAFF. DNA of the CDR3: TGTGCCAGCAGTGATCGACAGGGATTCGCTTTCTTT.

To note about this clone: Other DNA sequences in the sample encode the same CDR3. This chain connects TRBV27 to TRBJ2-3; 8 bases match TRBD1. Per germline, CDR1 MNHEY and CDR2 SMNVEV (reference sequence). The CDR3 totals 14 residues. After removal of 5 bases from V and 3 bases from J, the junction contained 4 bases not matched to a gene. The CDR3 sequence: CASSLGQGTDTQYF. The CDR3 DNA sequence: TGTGCCAGCAGTCTAGGACAGGGAACAGATACGCAGTATTTT.

V and J are TRBV12-3 or TRBV12-4 and TRBJ1-1; no clear D. The CDR3 runs to 13 residues. Trimming shortened V by 6 bases and J by 0 bases, and 8 bases separated the two germline ends. The CDR3 DNA reads TGTGCCAGCAGCCGAGGGATGAACACTGAAGCTTTCTTT. It specifies CASSRGMNTEAFF.

V usage is TRBV7-9 and J usage is TRBJ2-3; the match to TRBD2 covers 9 bases. Trimming took 5 bases from V and 4 from J; bases not matched to a gene: 7. The CDR3 has 15 amino acids. Germline CDR1 and CDR2: SEHNR and FQNEAQ (reference sequence). The CDR3 DNA is TGTGCCAGCAGCCAACCGGGACTAGCTGCAGATACGCAGTATTTT. It specifies CASSQPGLAADTQYF.

This clone was counted only a few times. CDR3 loop: CASAAASTYEQYF. DNA for the CDR3: TGTGCCAGCGCGGCAGCGTCTACCTACGAGCAGTACTTC. The V call is TRBV12-3 or TRBV12-4, the J call TRBJ2-7; D is undetermined. V lost 8 bases and J 2 bases, leaving 13 bases between the germline ends. The CDR3 spans 13 residues.

The chain recombines TRBV7-2 with TRBJ1-2; D possibly corresponds to TRBD1 (6 bases). The CDR3 loop spans 16 amino acids. Per germline, CDR1 SGHTA and CDR2 FQGNSA. V lost 4 bases and J 5 bases, leaving 20 bases between the germline ends. CDR3 in DNA: TGTGCCAGCAGCTCGGGTAGGACAGCGTTTCGATATGGCTACACCTTC. This translates into CASSSGRTAFRYGYTF. The full variable domain, completed using reference TRBV7-2 and TRBJ1-2, is GAGVSQSPSNKVTEKGKDVELRCDPISGHTALYWYRQSLGQGLEFLIYFQGNSAPDKSGLPSDRFSAERTGGSVSTLTIQRTQQEDSAVYLCASSSGRTAFRYGYTFGSGTRLTVV.

J is TRBJ1-1 and V is TRBV15; 7 bases match TRBD1. The V gene end was trimmed by 1 base and the J gene end by 3 bases; junction bases not matched to a gene: 11. The CDR3 totals 17 residues. CDR1 is LNHNV and CDR2 is YYDKDF in the germline V gene (reference sequence). The CDR3 DNA is TGTGCCACCAGCAGAGCTGAAGGGGGACAGTCTGACACTGAAGCTTTCTTT. Its translation: CATSRAEGGQSDTEAFF.

V gene TRBV10-3 combines with J gene TRBJ1-1, with 10 positions matching TRBD1. There are 13 residues in the CDR3. In germline, CDR1 is ENHRY, CDR2 SYGVKD. Trimming took 10 bases from V and 3 from J; bases not matched to a gene: 5. Here the CDR3 DNA reads TGTGCCACCCGGGACAGGGGCGACACTGAAGCTTTCTTT. Protein product: CATRDRGDTEAFF.

The chain employs TRBV27 and TRBJ2-7; the D is unclear. Trimming took off 0 bases at V and 4 bases at J, with 7 bases between the two ends. CDR1 is MNHEY and CDR2 is SMNVEV in the germline V gene (reference sequence). The CDR3 totals 13 residues. The CDR3 nucleotides read TGTGCCAGCAGTTTATCGAACCAGTACGAGCAGTACTTC. It is translated as CASSLSNQYEQYF.

This clone was seen just once. J is TRBJ2-3 and V is TRBV19; TRBD2 aligns across 10 bases. Trimming took 5 bases from V and 5 from J; bases not matched to a gene: 13. This CDR3 spans 17 amino acids. In germline, CDR1 is LNHDA, CDR2 SQIVND (reference sequence). The CDR3 DNA follows: TGTGCCAGTAGTGCCCGAGCGGGAGGGCAACCGGGAGATACGCAGTATTTT. It translates to CASSARAGGQPGDTQYF.